These 28 T cell receptor beta chains were all obtained from the same sample, sequenced in a study of blood T cells in healthy people across ages. A sample-barcoded 5' primer and a J-beta primer mix were used in a second PCR of roughly 7 to 12 cycles. From the 5' RACE reads, TCRdb called clonotypes with MiXCR, one entry per CDR3 protein. Among approximately 820,000 distinct CDR3 sequences listed, approximately 44% were seen once. The material sequenced was blood. The receptors come from a man between 60 and 75 years old in good health.

The chain uses TRBV12-3 or TRBV12-4 and TRBJ2-3, with 7 bases that match TRBD1. The ends lost 3 bases at V and 1 base at J; junction bases unmatched: 7. The CDR3 is made up of 16 amino acids. CDR3 sequence reads: CASSFRQGVGTDTQYF. The CDR3, as DNA: TGTGCCAGCAGTTTTCGGCAGGGGGTCGGCACAGATACGCAGTATTTT.

The rearrangement joins TRBV28 to TRBJ2-3, with D perhaps matching TRBD1 or TRBD2 (5 bases each). Germline-derived CDR1 and CDR2 are MDHEN and SYDVKM. This CDR3 is built from 14 residues. V lost 6 bases, J lost 4 bases, and 14 bases lay in between. The CDR3, as DNA: TGTGCCAGCAGAAAGGGGAGTTCCGCAGATACGCAGTATTTT. It yields the protein CASRKGSSADTQYF.

The chain couples TRBV6-1 to TRBJ1-4; a weak D match, TRBD1 (6 bases). Germline CDR1 is MNHNS and CDR2 is SASEGT. Trimming pared 6 bases from V and 4 bases from J, leaving 12 bases between. This CDR3 is 14 amino acids long. For the CDR3, the DNA is TGTGCCAGCAGAAGTGACAGGCTTAATGAAAAACTGTTTTTT. It translates to CASRSDRLNEKLFF.

The chain is built from TRBV6-5 and TRBJ1-2; TRBD1 agrees at 10 bases. Germline values: CDR1 MNHEY, CDR2 SVGAGI. With V trimmed by 0 bases and J by 2 bases, 9 bases remained unmatched. The CDR3 is 18 residues long. CDR3 in amino acids: CASSYSGTGEILNYGYTF. CDR3 sequence (DNA): TGTGCCAGCAGTTACTCCGGGACAGGGGAAATTCTGAACTATGGCTACACCTTC.

This clonotype was seen more than once but under ten times. The J gene is TRBJ1-2, the V gene TRBV4-3; D uncertain. CDR1 is LGHNA and CDR2 is YSLEER in the germline V gene. This CDR3 has 17 amino acids. Trimming stripped 0 bases from V and 0 bases from J, with 14 bases between. The CDR3 nucleotides read TGCGCCAGCAGCCAAGAGGTCAGCCAAACCGCTAACTATGGCTACACCTTC. The encoded protein is CASSQEVSQTANYGYTF.

A few counts support this clonotype. The V and J genes are TRBV6-6 and TRBJ1-2; 10 nucleotides agree with TRBD1. Looked up from germline, CDR1 is MNHNY and CDR2 is SVGAGI (reference sequence). The V segment lost 10 bases and the J segment 8 bases; nucleotides outside the gene matches: 4. The CDR3 sequence is 11 residues long. The CDR3 region is CATETGGGYTF. CDR3 in DNA: TGTGCCACCGAGACAGGGGGCGGCTACACCTTC.

As for this clonotype: Relative to the germline gene, one junction end is altered; a read error may explain this. The genes are TRBV9 and TRBJ1-3; 9 positions match TRBD1. The germline gives CDR1 SGDLS, CDR2 YYNGEE. This CDR3 is built from 16 residues. The DNA of the CDR3 is TGTGCCAGCAGCGTAGACCGACAGGGGGTTGGAAACGCCATATATTTT. This codes for CASSVDRQGVGNAIYF.

This clonotype has only one observation. The gene calls are TRBV20-1 and TRBJ2-1, with a possible D match to TRBD1 (5 bases). V was trimmed by 0 bases and J by 5 bases, leaving 14 bases between them. The CDR3 consists of 15 residues. Per germline, CDR1 DFQATT and CDR2 SNEGSKA (reference sequence). DNA for the CDR3: TGCAGTGCTAGAGAGCCCCAAGACAGAAACAATGAGCAGTTCTTC. Translation gives CSAREPQDRNNEQFF.

This clonotype showed up just a few times. This chain joins TRBV10-3 and TRBJ2-2, with D unresolved. The germline V and J ends were trimmed by 3 bases and 4 bases, with 6 bases remaining between them. From germline, CDR1 is ENHRY and CDR2 SYGVKD. The CDR3 has 13 amino acids. In nucleotides, the CDR3 is TGTGCCATCAGTGAATCAGTCACCGGGGAGCTGTTTTTT. It translates to CAISESVTGELFF.

The V gene is TRBV10-3, the J gene TRBJ1-2, with D uncertain. Germline CDR1 and CDR2: ENHRY and SYGVKD. This CDR3 is built from 15 residues. V lost 5 bases, J lost 6 bases, and 19 bases lay in between. CDR3 nucleotides: TGTGCCATCAGTCCCCTACCGGATCGCCAGGATGGCTACACCTTC. It specifies CAISPLPDRQDGYTF.

The chain has TRBV5-1 and TRBJ2-7, with unresolved D. V was trimmed by 6 bases and J by 2 bases, leaving 18 bases between them. CDR3 length: 15 amino acids. Germline CDR1 SGHRS, CDR2 YFSETQ. This CDR3 is CASNPDTGSAYEQYF. The DNA for the CDR3 is TGCGCCAGCAACCCTGACACGGGCTCGGCCTACGAGCAGTACTTC.

The sample holds many counts of this clonotype. This rearrangement joins TRBV29-1 to TRBJ2-1, with 7 bases identical to TRBD1. This CDR3 has 14 residues. The germline CDR1 and CDR2 sequences are SQVTM and ANQGSEA. The V and J ends lost 1 base and 7 bases, in that order; junction bases with no gene match: 7. The CDR3 reads CSVEGPRGMNEQFF. CDR3 coding DNA: TGCAGCGTTGAAGGGCCCAGGGGGATGAATGAGCAGTTCTTC.

The chain carries TRBV29-1 and TRBJ2-4; D might be TRBD1 or TRBD2, each matching 5 bases. With the DNA end fitting TRBJ2-5 better, the J assignment may be wrong. CDR1 and CDR2 from the germline V gene are SQVTM and ANQGSEA. The CDR3 runs to 14 residues. CDR3 sequence (DNA): TGCAGCGTTCCCGGGGCTGGAGACCAAGAGACCCAGTACTTC. Translated: CSVPGAGDQETQYF.

The J gene is TRBJ2-1, the V gene TRBV5-1; D is ambiguous. This CDR3 contains 12 residues. V was pared by 1 base and J by 9 bases, with 8 bases between. From germline, CDR1 is SGHRS and CDR2 YFSETQ. The CDR3, as DNA: TGCGCCAGCAGCTTGAACGAAGGTGAGCAGTTCTTC. This codes for CASSLNEGEQFF.

The CDR3 loop is CASSSPRAGLGTGELFF. Here the CDR3 DNA reads TGTGCCAGCAGCTCCCCCCGGGCGGGACTAGGCACCGGGGAGCTGTTTTTT. The J gene is TRBJ2-2, the V gene TRBV11-3, with 8 nucleotides matching TRBD2. The CDR3 length is 17 residues. The germline gives CDR1 SGHNT, CDR2 YENEEA. V lost 4 bases to trimming and J lost 4 bases; unmatched junction nucleotides: 11.

The V gene is TRBV7-2, the J gene TRBJ2-1; possibly TRBD1 for D (5 bases). CDR3 length: 14 residues. Germline CDR1 is SGHTA and CDR2 is FQGNSA. V dropped 1 base and J dropped 10 bases, with 14 bases sitting between them. Here the CDR3 reads CASSLEYQGPEQFF. CDR3 sequence (DNA): TGTGCCAGCAGCTTAGAGTATCAGGGCCCAGAGCAGTTCTTC.

The CDR3 coding sequence is TGCAGTGCTAGGAAGGCGGGGGGGCAGAGAAATGAGCAGTACTTC. Its protein product is CSARKAGGQRNEQYF. This chain joins TRBV20-1 and TRBJ2-5, with 9 bases that match TRBD2. The CDR3 consists of 15 residues. The germline V gene encodes CDR1 DFQATT and CDR2 SNEGSKA (reference sequence). The V and J ends lost 3 bases and 11 bases, in that order; junction bases with no gene match: 16.

This clonotype turned up a few times. V gene TRBV6-2 or TRBV6-3 combines with J gene TRBJ2-5; 7 bases line up with TRBD1. The better agreement between TRBJ2-7 and the DNA end casts doubt on the J call. Germline-derived CDR1 and CDR2 are MNHEY and SVGEGT. The CDR3 covers 15 residues. CDR3 coding DNA: TGTGCCAGCAGTTACCGCGGACAGGTGGGGTACGAGCAGTACTTC. It specifies CASSYRGQVGYEQYF.

Only a few counts were recorded for this clonotype. This chain connects TRBV9 to TRBJ2-3; 12 bases agree with TRBD1. The CDR3 covers 19 residues. Germline trimming cut 3 bases from V and 2 bases from J; bases unmatched to any gene: 13. Germline values: CDR1 SGDLS, CDR2 YYNGEE. CDR3: CASSGEGTGGNPHTDTQYF. The CDR3 coding sequence is TGTGCCAGCAGCGGAGAGGGGACAGGGGGCAATCCCCACACAGATACGCAGTATTTT.

The chain is built from TRBV28 and TRBJ2-3; 7 nucleotides agree with TRBD2. Per the germline V gene, CDR1 is MDHEN and CDR2 is SYDVKM. With V trimmed by 8 bases and J by 2 bases, 7 bases remained unmatched. This CDR3 region has 14 residues. The chain's CDR3 is CASLGRGTTDTQYF. CDR3 sequence (DNA): TGTGCCAGCCTGGGGCGGGGGACCACAGATACGCAGTATTTT.

The chain couples TRBV6-2 or TRBV6-3 to TRBJ2-1, with D perhaps TRBD1 or TRBD2 (5 bases each). Germline-derived CDR1 and CDR2 are MNHEY and SVGEGT. This CDR3 has 15 residues. Trimming took 4 bases from V and 7 from J, leaving 17 bases between them. DNA of the CDR3: TGTGCCAGCAGTTTCTTCGACCGGGACGAAAATGAGCAGTTCTTC. Protein sequence: CASSFFDRDENEQFF.

This clonotype came up many times. The chain links TRBV5-1 to TRBJ2-1, with 9 positions matching TRBD2. With V trimmed by 0 bases and J by 9 bases, 7 bases remained unmatched. Germline V gene lookup returns CDR1 SGHRS and CDR2 YFSETQ. The CDR3 is made up of 15 amino acids. CDR3 coding DNA: TGCGCCAGCAGCTTGGCGGCGGGGGGGCTAAGTGAGCAGTTCTTC. Amino acids: CASSLAAGGLSEQFF.

The V call is TRBV20-1, the J call TRBJ2-3; 10 positions match TRBD2. CDR3 length equals 16 residues. V shed 5 bases, J shed 0 bases, and the junction held 8 bases outside the gene matches. Germline values: CDR1 DFQATT, CDR2 SNEGSKA (reference sequence). In DNA form, the CDR3 reads TGCAGTGCTGCCCCTTTTAGCGGGGGGAGCACAGATACGCAGTATTTT. It specifies CSAAPFSGGSTDTQYF.

This clonotype has more than one count but fewer than ten. The chain uses TRBV24-1 and TRBJ1-2, with 8 bases fitting TRBD1. Germline values: CDR1 KGHDR, CDR2 SFDVKD. The J segment lost 3 bases and the V segment lost 4 bases, leaving 6 bases of the junction unmatched. The CDR3 spans 15 residues. The DNA of the CDR3 is TGTGCCACCAGTGACCGAGGACAGGGCGACTATGGCTACACCTTC. This sequence encodes CATSDRGQGDYGYTF.

Note on this clonotype: A much larger clone sits a single nucleotide away, making a read error possible. The chain couples TRBV20-1 to TRBJ2-5; TRBD2 matches 9 bases. Germline CDR1 is DFQATT and CDR2 is SNEGSKA (reference sequence). With 0 bases clipped from V and 11 bases from J, the junction kept 13 bases outside the gene matches. The CDR3 spans 15 residues. The CDR3 region is CSARDWVAGVHEQYF. CDR3 bases: TGCAGTGCTAGAGATTGGGTAGCGGGAGTCCATGAGCAGTACTTC.

The chain joins TRBV4-1 to TRBJ1-4; no reliable D call. Trimming took 4 bases from V and 2 from J, leaving 14 bases between them. The CDR3 length is 16 residues. CDR1 and CDR2 (germline): MGHRA, YSYEKL. CDR3 protein: CASSPPGSITNEKLFF. CDR3 nucleotide sequence: TGCGCCAGCAGCCCACCTGGAAGTATCACTAATGAAAAACTGTTTTTT.

This clonotype was found a few times. The V and J genes are TRBV30 and TRBJ1-2; D is unresolved. V gave up 0 bases and J gave up 5 bases, with 10 bases separating them. From germline, CDR1 is GTSNPN and CDR2 SVGIG (reference sequence). This CDR3 contains 13 residues. The CDR3 loop reads CAWSVGPTYGYTF. CDR3 DNA: TGTGCCTGGAGTGTAGGTCCGACTTATGGCTACACCTTC.

The gene calls are TRBV10-3 and TRBJ2-1; 7 nucleotides match TRBD2. The CDR3 is 15 residues long. CDR1 is ENHRY and CDR2 is SYGVKD in the germline V gene. The trim removed 10 bases at V and 5 bases at J, leaving 14 bases unmatched. The CDR3 here is CATAAPAGIHNEQFF. In DNA form, the CDR3 reads TGTGCCACCGCAGCGCCAGCGGGAATACACAATGAGCAGTTCTTC.